This T cell receptor (beta chain) stems from a study of blood T cell repertoires in COVID-19. Study at large: Whether acute or convalescent, the COVID-19 samples came from the United States, Italy and Spain. PBMCs, B-cell-depleted T cells, or T cells provided the cDNA or gDNA that made up the material.

Followed over time, Seattle patients had been enrolled while infection was active. Using immunoSEQ multiplex PCR, the repertoire was profiled, and TCRdb retains in-frame clones only, with some absent. Among roughly 250,000 clones listed, over 90% were seen once. This CDR3 is 15 amino acids long. The V end lost 0 bases, the J end lost 2 bases, and 10 bases lay between the germline ends. Germline V gene lookup returns CDR1 SGHAT and CDR2 FQNNGV. The specimen sequenced was peripheral blood. This sequence originates from a man aged 25 to 40 with COVID-19, enrolled during active disease. This sequence joins TRBV11-2 and TRBJ1-1; D perhaps matches TRBD1 (5 bases). CDR3 nucleotides: TGTGCCAGCAGCTTAGAAGGGGTCGGCAACACTGAAGCTTTCTTT. Its protein is CASSLEGVGNTEAFF.